One and the same sample provided the 3 T cell receptor beta chains below, sequenced in a study of T cells in localized non-small cell lung cancer. Profiling relied on immunoSEQ multiplex PCR, and the TCRdb table lists in-frame clones only, not all of them. In the table there are approximately 2,800 clones, under 30% of which are singletons. The sequenced sample was normal lung tissue next to the tumor, obtained before any cancer treatment. Source of these receptors: a female donor older than 55 with stage I squamous cell lung carcinoma.

This clone is a singleton in its sample. The chain couples TRBV30 to TRBJ2-1; 10 bases fit TRBD2. This CDR3 has 14 amino acids. The germline V gene has CDR1 GTSNPN and CDR2 SVGIG (reference sequence). Losses at the gene ends were 0 bases for V and 6 bases for J; bases not matched to a gene: 2. This CDR3 is CAWSVIAGGNEQFF. The CDR3 DNA is TGTGCCTGGAGTGTTATAGCGGGAGGCAATGAGCAGTTCTTC.

The chain uses TRBV28 and TRBJ2-7, with 12 positions matching TRBD2. The CDR3 length is 14 residues. With V trimmed by 5 bases and J by 5 bases, 4 bases remained unmatched. In germline, CDR1 is MDHEN, CDR2 SYDVKM. CDR3 DNA: TGTGCCAGCAGTACTAGCGGGAGGCTCAACGAGCAGTACTTC. Translation: CASSTSGRLNEQYF.

The chain has TRBV28 and TRBJ1-2, with TRBD1 identical over 9 bases. The V gene's germline CDR1 is MDHEN and CDR2 SYDVKM. The CDR3 has 16 residues. V lost 2 bases and J lost 4; bases outside the gene matches: 8. DNA of the CDR3: TGTGCCAGCAGTTTAGTGGGACAGGGCCTTGGCTATGGCTACACCTTC. It codes for CASSLVGQGLGYGYTF.